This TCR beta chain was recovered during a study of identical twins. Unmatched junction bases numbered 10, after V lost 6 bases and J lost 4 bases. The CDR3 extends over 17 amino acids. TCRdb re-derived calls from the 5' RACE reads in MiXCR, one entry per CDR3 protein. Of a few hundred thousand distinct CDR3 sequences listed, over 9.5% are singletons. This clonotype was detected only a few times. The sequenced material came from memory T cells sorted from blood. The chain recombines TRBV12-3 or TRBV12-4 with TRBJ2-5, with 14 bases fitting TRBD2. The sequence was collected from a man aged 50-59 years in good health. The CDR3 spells CASRPGLAGVGGETQYF. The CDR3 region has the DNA TGTGCCAGCAGACCGGGACTAGCGGGAGTAGGTGGAGAGACCCAGTACTTC.